A selection of T cell receptor beta chains follows, all from one sample in a study of T cell repertoires in cytomegalovirus infection. The antigens for these receptors are not known. TCRdb itself ran the reads through MiXCR, one entry per CDR3 protein. This table holds approximately 300,000 distinct CDR3 sequences, around 29% found once. The material sequenced was cultured PBMCs, taken from culture after CMV antigen stimulation. These receptors came from a human donor in good health (CMV status not recorded). Some clones in this sample may be carry-over from other donors' samples. Both conserved end residues are part of each CDR3. Each record gives: J gene, D gene, V gene, clone size, CDR3 DNA, CDR3 protein. D genes are given only for firm matches. Part of the rows lack a size; the others show once, few, many or a class for expanded clones.

TRBJ1-3 | NA | TRBV20-1 | NA | TGCAGTGCTAGAGAATTATCTGGAAACACCATATATTTT | CSARELSGNTIYF
TRBJ2-3 | TRBD1 | TRBV5-4 | NA | TGTGCCAGCAGCGTGGACAGGGGGAGGACAGATACGCAGTATTTT | CASSVDRGRTDTQYF
TRBJ1-3 | NA | TRBV7-2 | many | TGTGCCAGCAGCTTAGCTACCCCAGGGACTGGAAACACCATATATTTT | CASSLATPGTGNTIYF
TRBJ2-1 | TRBD1 | TRBV19 | few | TGTGCCAGTATCCGGGACAGGGGGAGGCATGAGCAGTTCTTC | CASIRDRGRHEQFF
TRBJ1-2 | TRBD1 | TRBV28 | NA | TGTGCCAGCAGTACCGGACAGGGGGGTGGCTACACCTTC | CASSTGQGGGYTF
TRBJ2-6 | NA | TRBV11-2 | NA | TGTGCCAGCAGCTCATCCAGGGCGCCTGGGGCCAACGTCCTGACTTTC | CASSSSRAPGANVLTF
TRBJ2-6 | TRBD1 | TRBV28 | NA | TGTGCCAGCAGTGAGCCGGGACAGGGCTTGGCTGGGGCCAACGTCCTGACTTTC | CASSEPGQGLAGANVLTF
TRBJ2-1 | TRBD2 | TRBV7-6 | few | TGTGCCAGCAGCTTAACAGTACTAATTAGCGGGAGCTCCTACAATGAGCAGTTCTTC | CASSLTVLISGSSYNEQFF
TRBJ2-3 | NA | TRBV5-6 | NA | TGTGCCAGCAGCTCGGACACAGGGACGAATACGCAGTATTTT | CASSSDTGTNTQYF
TRBJ1-4 | TRBD1 | TRBV28 | NA | TGTGCCAGCAGTTTAGCCGGACAGGGCGACGAAAAACTGTTTTTT | CASSLAGQGDEKLFF
TRBJ2-2 | NA | TRBV2 | many | TGTGCCAGCTTGACCCTCCGGGGAAACACCGGGGAGCTGTTTTTT | CASLTLRGNTGELFF
TRBJ1-5 | NA | TRBV19 | NA | TGTGCCAGTGGGCTCCAGACAGGCCGACCTGGGCCCCAGCATTTT | CASGLQTGRPGPQHF
TRBJ2-3 | NA | TRBV7-9 | few | TGTGCCAGCAGCTTCAGGACAGAGACTGATACGCAGTATTTT | CASSFRTETDTQYF
TRBJ1-2 | NA | TRBV12-3/TRBV12-4 | many | TGTGCCAGCAGCTCAGACGGACACGGCTATGGCTACACCTTC | CASSSDGHGYGYTF
TRBJ1-1 | NA | TRBV12-3/TRBV12-4 | many | TGTGCCAGCAGTTTAGAGGCAGGAATGAACACTGAAGCTTTCTTT | CASSLEAGMNTEAFF
TRBJ1-3 | TRBD1 | TRBV7-9 | few | TGTGCCACCTCGACAGGGCCTGGAAACACCATATATTTT | CATSTGPGNTIYF
TRBJ2-7 | NA | TRBV28 | many | TGTGCCAGCAGTCCCTACCCCACCGGGATCTCCTACGAGCAGTACTTC | CASSPYPTGISYEQYF
TRBJ2-7 | TRBD1 | TRBV7-9 | many | TGTGCCAGCAGCTTAGGAGTTCTTAGTGGGACAGGGCCTTTCGAGCAGTACTTC | CASSLGVLSGTGPFEQYF
TRBJ2-3 | TRBD1 | TRBV7-2 | few | TGTGCCAGCAGCTTTGCCGGGACAGCCACAGATACGCAGTATTTT | CASSFAGTATDTQYF
TRBJ1-6 | NA | TRBV20-1 | many | TGCAGTGCTGTCTTTTCCGGTTCCTATAATTCACCCCTCCACTTT | CSAVFSGSYNSPLHF
TRBJ2-2 | TRBD2 | TRBV24-1 | NA | TGTGCCACCAGTGGATGGACTAGCGGGTCGATAGATAACACCGGGGAGCTGTTTTTT | CATSGWTSGSIDNTGELFF
TRBJ2-3 | TRBD1 | TRBV6-1 | many | TGTGCCAGCAGTTGGGACAGGGGCGCAGATACGCAGTATTTT | CASSWDRGADTQYF
TRBJ1-4 | NA | TRBV5-1 | many | TGCGCCAGCAGCTTGGCCGGATCAACTAATGAAAAACTGTTTTTT | CASSLAGSTNEKLFF
TRBJ2-5 | TRBD1 | TRBV7-3 | many | TGTGCCAGCAGCTCGGGTCGGACAGGGGTTTATGAAGAGACCCAGTACTTC | CASSSGRTGVYEETQYF
TRBJ2-7 | TRBD1 | TRBV19 | NA | TGTGCCAGTCGAGAGCAGCAAGGACAGGGCTACGAGCAGTACTTC | CASREQQGQGYEQYF
TRBJ1-1 | TRBD1 | TRBV6-5 | NA | TGTGCCAGCAGTGCCCGCCGGGACAGGGGGCGCCAAGCTTTCTTT | CASSARRDRGRQAFF
TRBJ2-5 | NA | TRBV6-5 | NA | TGTGCCAGCAGTTACTCGGCGGGGCCGGAGACCCAGTACTTC | CASSYSAGPETQYF
TRBJ2-2 | NA | TRBV18 | NA | TGTGCCAGCTCACCACCTATGGCAGGCAACACCGGGGAGCTGTTTTTT | CASSPPMAGNTGELFF
TRBJ2-3 | TRBD2 | TRBV7-3 | NA | TGTGCCAGCAGCGTCCTAGCGGGAGAATCAGATACGCAGTATTTT | CASSVLAGESDTQYF
TRBJ2-5 | NA | TRBV7-2 | NA | TGTGCCAGCAGCTTAGTAGGCGTCTCCGAGACCCAGTACTTC | CASSLVGVSETQYF
TRBJ1-1 | TRBD1 | TRBV7-8 | NA | TGTGCCAGCAGCTTAGGACAGGGGGCGCTCCCTGAAGCTTTCTTT | CASSLGQGALPEAFF
TRBJ2-1 | TRBD2 | TRBV19 | NA | TGTGCCAGTAGTATAGGACTAGCGGTCTACCATTTC | CASSIGLAVYHF
TRBJ2-7 | NA | TRBV12-3/TRBV12-4 | few | TGTGCCAGCAGTTTAGCGGGAGTTTTCGACGAGCAGTACTTC | CASSLAGVFDEQYF
TRBJ2-7 | NA | TRBV20-1 | NA | TGCAGTGCCCGATTATCTGGATCCGAGCAGTACTTC | CSARLSGSEQYF
TRBJ1-5 | NA | TRBV2 | NA | TGTGCCAGCAGTGAACGCCCCTATTCCCAGGGTTTTACTCAGCCCCAGCATTTT | CASSERPYSQGFTQPQHF
TRBJ1-5 | TRBD1 | TRBV7-2 | NA | TGTGTCAGCTCCAGGGGGGTAAACCAGCCCCAGCATTTT | CVSSRGVNQPQHF
TRBJ2-7 | NA | TRBV7-9 | few | TGTGCCAGCAGCTCCCGACAGATTACCAAAGGGGAGCAGTACTTC | CASSSRQITKGEQYF
TRBJ2-3 | TRBD2 | TRBV29-1 | NA | TGCAGCGTTGGGGGACTAGTGACAGATACGCAGTATTTT | CSVGGLVTDTQYF
TRBJ2-3 | NA | TRBV7-2 | NA | TGTGCCAGCAGCTTAAGGAAAGATACGCAGTATTTT | CASSLRKDTQYF
TRBJ1-2 | NA | TRBV6-1 | many | TGTGCCAGCAGTGAGGCGTCGGGGCGCACTTCCAGCTACACCTTC | CASSEASGRTSSYTF
TRBJ1-2 | TRBD1 | TRBV12-3/TRBV12-4 | many | TGTGCCAGCAGCCTGACAGTTAGGGGGCACTACACCTTC | CASSLTVRGHYTF
TRBJ2-1 | NA | TRBV9 | few | TGTGCCAGCAGCGGGTCTTACTCGATCAATGAGCAGTTCTTC | CASSGSYSINEQFF
TRBJ2-4 | NA | TRBV3-1 | NA | TGTGCCAGCAGCCCAGTAGTAGCCAAAAACATTCAGTACTTC | CASSPVVAKNIQYF
TRBJ1-5 | NA | TRBV12-3/TRBV12-4 | many | TGTGCCAGCAGTTTCACGAGCAATCAGCCCCAGCATTTT | CASSFTSNQPQHF
TRBJ2-5 | TRBD2 | TRBV5-1 | few | TGCGCCAGCAGCTACCCAGCCAACGAAGCGGGGGGGCATCAAGAGACCCAGTACTTC | CASSYPANEAGGHQETQYF
TRBJ2-7 | NA | TRBV19 | NA | TGTGCCAGTAGTATGAAAGGTGGGACCTACGAGCAGTACTTC | CASSMKGGTYEQYF